This TCR beta chain comes out of a study of T cell responses to AZD1222 COVID-19 vaccine. Study-level results: Repertoire collection took place solely once the T cell response had peaked.

The data were produced by immunoSEQ multiplex PCR, yet TCRdb's version contains in-frame clones alone and is incomplete. This sample has around 190,000 clones, with approximately 93% found just once. This clone was found a few times. What it binds is unknown. The CDR3 totals 15 residues. The germline CDR1 and CDR2 sequences are SGHNT and YYREEE (reference sequence). The V and J ends lost 4 bases and 8 bases respectively, with 19 bases between them. The sample here was peripheral blood, taken 28 days after the second AZD1222 dose. The genes are TRBV5-4 and TRBJ2-1; D is tentatively TRBD1 or TRBD2 (5 bases each). This TCR was sampled from an adult who received the AZD1222 COVID-19 vaccine. CDR3 bases: TGTGCCAGCAGCCGTCCGGGACGGACTTCCGATGAGCAGTTCTTC. Residues: CASSRPGRTSDEQFF.